This is a list of T cell receptor beta chains from one sample in a study of molecular identifiers for immune sequencing clone quantification. Using its own MiXCR run on the PCR reads, TCRdb lists one record per CDR3 protein. Among about 500,000 distinct CDR3 sequences listed, about 22% were seen once. The sequenced sample was naive CD8+ T cells from blood, with Jurkat cell RNA spiked in. All receptors come from a human donor in good health. Some libraries in this study had Jurkat cell RNA spiked in. The CDR3 runs from the conserved cysteine through the conserved F or W. Fields, in order: CDR3 length, clone size, V gene, D gene, J gene, CDR3 DNA, CDR3 protein. A D gene is named only where the DNA matches it firmly. Clone size is given for some rows only: seen once, a few or many times, or a class if the clone is expanded.

length: 15
size: few
V: TRBV20-1
D: -
J: TRBJ2-1
DNA: TGCAGTGCTACCCTCCAGCCGAGCTCCTACAATGAGCAGTTCTTC
CDR3: CSATLQPSSYNEQFF

length: 15
size: few
V: TRBV4-3
D: -
J: TRBJ1-2
DNA: TGCGCCAGCAGCCAAGAATACAGAACCAACTATGGCTACACCTTC
CDR3: CASSQEYRTNYGYTF

length: 15
size: many
V: TRBV14
D: -
J: TRBJ2-7
DNA: TGTGCCAGCAGCCAAGTCCGGGACCTAACCTACGAGCAGTACTTC
CDR3: CASSQVRDLTYEQYF

length: 15
size: many
V: TRBV4-3
D: -
J: TRBJ2-7
DNA: TGTGCCAGCAGCCAAGATTTGGGCACCGCCTACGAGCAGTACTTC
CDR3: CASSQDLGTAYEQYF

length: 15
size: many
V: TRBV6-5
D: -
J: TRBJ2-6
DNA: TGTGCCAGCAGTTACTCCAGCTCTGGGGCCAACGTCCTGACTTTC
CDR3: CASSYSSSGANVLTF

length: 15
size: few
V: TRBV4-3
D: -
J: TRBJ1-1
DNA: TGCGCCAGCAGCCAAGAGTGGGGGGCCTACACTGAAGCTTTCTTT
CDR3: CASSQEWGAYTEAFF

length: 17
size: few
V: TRBV4-1
D: -
J: TRBJ2-3
DNA: TGCGCCAGCAGCCAAGAGAGGGGCTCGGGACACACAGATACGCAGTATTTT
CDR3: CASSQERGSGHTDTQYF

length: 14
size: -
V: TRBV24-1
D: -
J: TRBJ2-2
DNA: TGTGCCACCGATACCGGACAGTGGGACGGGGAGCTGTTTTTT
CDR3: CATDTGQWDGELFF

length: 14
size: many
V: TRBV4-1
D: -
J: TRBJ1-5
DNA: TGCGCCAGCAGCCAAGTAGGCCTCGGGCAGCCCCAGCATTTT
CDR3: CASSQVGLGQPQHF

length: 12
size: -
V: TRBV4-1
D: -
J: TRBJ2-1
DNA: TGCGCCAGCAGCCAAGATGCCGGTGAGCAGTTCTTC
CDR3: CASSQDAGEQFF

length: 13
size: -
V: TRBV2
D: -
J: TRBJ1-1
DNA: TGTGCCAGGGAGAAAATCCGGGGAACTGAAGCTTTCTTT
CDR3: CAREKIRGTEAFF

length: 15
size: many
V: TRBV4-3
D: TRBD1
J: TRBJ2-7
DNA: TGCGCCAGCAGCCAAGATAGGGACAGGCGGTACGAGCAGTACTTC
CDR3: CASSQDRDRRYEQYF

length: 16
size: -
V: TRBV20-1
D: -
J: TRBJ1-1
DNA: TGCAGTGCTAGATACAGCCTCGACCCCATGAACACTGAAGCTTTCTTT
CDR3: CSARYSLDPMNTEAFF

length: 15
size: few
V: TRBV6-2/TRBV6-3
D: TRBD1
J: TRBJ1-5
DNA: TGTGCCGCCCGCACCGGGACAGCAAGCAATCAGCCCCAGCATTTT
CDR3: CAARTGTASNQPQHF

length: 16
size: many
V: TRBV20-1
D: TRBD2
J: TRBJ2-5
DNA: TGCAGTGCTACGGGACTAGCGGGAGTCGGTTTTGAGACCCAGTACTTC
CDR3: CSATGLAGVGFETQYF

length: 14
size: many
V: TRBV29-1
D: TRBD2
J: TRBJ2-4
DNA: TGCAGCGTTGAAGGCGGGAGTGGCAAAAACATTCAGTACTTC
CDR3: CSVEGGSGKNIQYF

length: 14
size: -
V: TRBV6-5
D: -
J: TRBJ2-7
DNA: TGTGCCAGCAGTTACTCGCCTAGCGCCTACGAGCAGTACTTC
CDR3: CASSYSPSAYEQYF

length: 12
size: many
V: TRBV2
D: TRBD1
J: TRBJ1-1
DNA: TGTGCCAGCAGTAGACAGGGGGCCGAAGCTTTCTTT
CDR3: CASSRQGAEAFF

length: 15
size: many
V: TRBV5-1
D: TRBD2
J: TRBJ2-1
DNA: TGCGCCAGCAGCTTTCTCATGCGGGAGGGCCAGGAGCAGTTCTTC
CDR3: CASSFLMREGQEQFF

length: 13
size: -
V: TRBV28
D: TRBD2
J: TRBJ2-7
DNA: TGTGCCACCCGGGGGGGACTGACCTACGAGCAGTACTTC
CDR3: CATRGGLTYEQYF

length: 17
size: few
V: TRBV12-3/TRBV12-4
D: -
J: TRBJ1-5
DNA: TGTGCCAGCAGTTCATTCCCGGGACCCTTTAGCAATCAGCCCCAGCATTTT
CDR3: CASSSFPGPFSNQPQHF

length: 18
size: few
V: TRBV7-8
D: TRBD1
J: TRBJ2-6
DNA: TGTGCCAGCAGCACTCCGGGACAGATTTCCTCTGGGGCCAACGTCCTGACTTTC
CDR3: CASSTPGQISSGANVLTF

length: 13
size: -
V: TRBV2
D: -
J: TRBJ1-2
DNA: TGTGCCAGCAGAGCGGGACACCCAGAGAGCTACACCTTC
CDR3: CASRAGHPESYTF